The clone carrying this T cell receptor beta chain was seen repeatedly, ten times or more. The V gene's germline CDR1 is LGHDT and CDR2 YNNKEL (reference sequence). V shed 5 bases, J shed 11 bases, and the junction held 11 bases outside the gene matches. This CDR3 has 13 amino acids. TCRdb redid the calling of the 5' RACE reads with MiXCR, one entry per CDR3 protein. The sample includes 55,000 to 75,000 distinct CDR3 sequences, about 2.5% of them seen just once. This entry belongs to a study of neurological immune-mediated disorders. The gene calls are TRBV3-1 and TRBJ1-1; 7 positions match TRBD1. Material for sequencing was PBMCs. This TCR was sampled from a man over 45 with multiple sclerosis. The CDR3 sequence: CASSTTRDSPAFF. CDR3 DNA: TGTGCCAGCAGCACGACACGGGACAGTCCGGCTTTCTTT. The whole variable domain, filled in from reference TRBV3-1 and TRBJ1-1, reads DTAVSQTPKYLVTQMGNDKSIKCEQNLGHDTMYWYKQDSKKFLKIMFSYNNKELIINETVPNRFSPKSPDKAHLNLHINSLELGDSAVYFCASSTTRDSPAFFGQGTRLTVV.